Only one count was recorded for the clone carrying this TCR beta chain. The antigen is unknown. The data were produced by immunoSEQ multiplex PCR, yet TCRdb's version contains in-frame clones alone and is incomplete. This table holds roughly 140,000 clones, more than 85% found once. This specimen comes from a study of T cell responses to AZD1222 COVID-19 vaccine. Study-wide results and caveats: The reported proportion of spike-specific TCRs targeting unmutated variant regions was nearly half. With dominance at 160-218 and 743-854, vaccine-associated CD4 TCRs spanned spike.

The V gene lost 4 bases and the J gene lost 8 bases, with 14 bases spanning the gap. Germline CDR1 is SEHNR and CDR2 is FQNEAQ (reference sequence). This CDR3 region has 14 residues. The clonotype was recovered from an adult who had recovered from COVID-19. The chain uses TRBV7-9 and TRBJ1-4; D remains ambiguous. The material sequenced was peripheral blood, taken after recovery from COVID-19. DNA for the CDR3: TGTGCCAGCAGCTCACCCGGCCGTGGCGAAAAACTGTTTTTT. Amino acid sequence: CASSSPGRGEKLFF.